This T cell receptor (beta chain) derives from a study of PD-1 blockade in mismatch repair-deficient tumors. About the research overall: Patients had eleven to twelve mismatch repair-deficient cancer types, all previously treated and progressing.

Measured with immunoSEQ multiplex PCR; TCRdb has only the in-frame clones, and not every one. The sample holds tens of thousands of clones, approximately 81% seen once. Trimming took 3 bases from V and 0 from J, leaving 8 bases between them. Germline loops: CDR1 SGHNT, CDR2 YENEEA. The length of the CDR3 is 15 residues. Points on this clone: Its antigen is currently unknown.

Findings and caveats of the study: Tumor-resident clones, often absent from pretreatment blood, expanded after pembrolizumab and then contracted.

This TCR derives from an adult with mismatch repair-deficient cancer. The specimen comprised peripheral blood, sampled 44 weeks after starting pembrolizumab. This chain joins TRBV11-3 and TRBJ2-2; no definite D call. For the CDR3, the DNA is TGTGCCAGCAGCTTTTCGGGCACGAACACCGGGGAGCTGTTTTTT. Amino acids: CASSFSGTNTGELFF.